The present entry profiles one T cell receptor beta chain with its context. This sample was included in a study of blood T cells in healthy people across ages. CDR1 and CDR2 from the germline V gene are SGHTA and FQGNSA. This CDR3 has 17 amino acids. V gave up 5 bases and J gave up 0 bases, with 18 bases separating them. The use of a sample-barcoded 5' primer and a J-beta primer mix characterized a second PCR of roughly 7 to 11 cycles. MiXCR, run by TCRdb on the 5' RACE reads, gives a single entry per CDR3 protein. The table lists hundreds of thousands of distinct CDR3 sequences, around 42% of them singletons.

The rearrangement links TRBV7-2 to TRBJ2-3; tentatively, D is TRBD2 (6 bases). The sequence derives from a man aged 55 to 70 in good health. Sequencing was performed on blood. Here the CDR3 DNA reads TGTGCCAGCAGCCGATCGAGTAGCGGATCTAGCACAGATACGCAGTATTTT. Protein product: CASSRSSSGSSTDTQYF.